A selection of T cell receptor beta chains follows, all from one sample in a study of Ad26.COV2.S vaccination and SARS-CoV-2 variants. Clones were read by immunoSEQ multiplex PCR, and TCRdb kept only the in-frame ones, dropping some. The sample yields about 460,000 clones, roughly 87% seen once. This material consisted of peripheral blood, taken in a trial of Ad26.COV2.S vaccine versus placebo. These receptors were obtained from a person aged 18-60 years who received the Ad26.COV2.S COVID-19 vaccine or a placebo. Each CDR3 is given with its conserved first and last residue. Fields, in order: D gene, V gene, clone size, J gene, CDR3 DNA, CDR3 protein. D genes are given only for firm matches. Not all rows give a size; the values are once, few, many and, for expanded clones, a class.

D: .; V: TRBV27; size: .; J: TRBJ1-1; DNA: TGTGCCAGCCGAATTCGGGCGGGCGGTATGAACACTGAAGCTTTCTTT; CDR3: CASRIRAGGMNTEAFF
D: .; V: TRBV4-2; size: few; J: TRBJ2-5; DNA: TGTGCCAGCAGCTGGGTAGCTACGAATTTAGTCGGGAAGACCCAGTACTTC; CDR3: CASSWVATNLVGKTQYF
D: TRBD2; V: TRBV3-1/TRBV3-2; size: many; J: TRBJ2-1; DNA: TGTGCCAGCAGCCAAGATCCGGGCGGGAGCGCGTACAATGAGCAGTTCTTC; CDR3: CASSQDPGGSAYNEQFF
D: TRBD2; V: TRBV28; size: .; J: TRBJ2-5; DNA: TGTGCCAGCAGTCGGTTCGGCGGACTAGCGGGAGTGGAGACCCAGTACTTC; CDR3: CASSRFGGLAGVETQYF
D: .; V: TRBV5-4; size: .; J: TRBJ2-3; DNA: TGTGCCAGCAGCTTATTCTATGCAAGCACAGATACGCAGTATTTT; CDR3: CASSLFYASTDTQYF
D: .; V: TRBV6-5; size: .; J: TRBJ2-7; DNA: TGTGCCAGCATAAGCAGGGTCTCCTACGAGCAGTACTTC; CDR3: CASISRVSYEQYF
D: TRBD1; V: TRBV7-2; size: .; J: TRBJ2-1; DNA: TGTGCCAGCAGCTTAGCCACGGTGACAGGGGTTGGCAATGAGCAGTTCTTC; CDR3: CASSLATVTGVGNEQFF
D: .; V: TRBV7-2; size: .; J: TRBJ2-3; DNA: TGTGCCAGCAGCTACCCCGGAGATACGCAGTATTTT; CDR3: CASSYPGDTQYF
D: .; V: TRBV27; size: .; J: TRBJ2-1; DNA: TGTGCCAGCCGAGGAAGGGGGGGGCCAGGGAATGAGCAGTTCTTC; CDR3: CASRGRGGPGNEQFF
D: TRBD1; V: TRBV27; size: .; J: TRBJ2-5; DNA: TGTGCCAGCAGTCCCCAAGCAGGGGGCCTAGAGACCCAGTACTTC; CDR3: CASSPQAGGLETQYF
D: .; V: TRBV6-2/TRBV6-3; size: .; J: TRBJ2-7; DNA: TGTGCCAGCAGTTACTCGGGGCAGGGAAGCTCCTACGAGCAGTACTTC; CDR3: CASSYSGQGSSYEQYF
D: TRBD2; V: TRBV7-3; size: .; J: TRBJ2-3; DNA: TGTGCCAGCAGTCGTACTAGCGGGGGAAACACAGATACGCAGTATTTT; CDR3: CASSRTSGGNTDTQYF
D: .; V: TRBV4-3; size: .; J: TRBJ2-6; DNA: TGCGCCAGCAGCCCCTTGGCAGGGACTGGGGCCAACGTCCTGACTTTC; CDR3: CASSPLAGTGANVLTF
D: TRBD1; V: TRBV7-9; size: .; J: TRBJ1-2; DNA: TGTGCCAGCAGCCACGGGACAGACTATGGCTACACCTTC; CDR3: CASSHGTDYGYTF
D: .; V: TRBV13; size: .; J: TRBJ2-1; DNA: TGTGCCAGCAGCCCACGACAAGTTTCCTACAATGAGCAGTTCTTC; CDR3: CASSPRQVSYNEQFF
D: .; V: TRBV2; size: .; J: TRBJ2-1; DNA: TGTGCCAGCAGTGAAATAGGAGCCCCCTACAATGAGCAGTTCTTC; CDR3: CASSEIGAPYNEQFF
D: .; V: TRBV15; size: .; J: TRBJ1-1; DNA: TGTGCCACCAGCCTAATCCCGGAGGGAATGAACACTGAAGCTTTCTTT; CDR3: CATSLIPEGMNTEAFF
D: TRBD1; V: TRBV2; size: .; J: TRBJ2-3; DNA: TGTGCCAGCAGTGAACAGGGGGCGGGAGATACGCAGTATTTT; CDR3: CASSEQGAGDTQYF
D: .; V: TRBV25-1; size: .; J: TRBJ2-5; DNA: TGTGCCAGCAGTGATATGCGTGGGTTCCACCAAGAGACCCAGTACTTC; CDR3: CASSDMRGFHQETQYF
D: .; V: TRBV4-1; size: few; J: TRBJ1-6; DNA: TGCGCCAGCAGCCAAGTTGCTGGGGTGAGTTCACCCCTCCACTTT; CDR3: CASSQVAGVSSPLHF
D: TRBD1; V: TRBV6-6; size: .; J: TRBJ1-1; DNA: TGTGCCAGCAGTTACGGACAGGGCGCAGGAGCTTTCTTT; CDR3: CASSYGQGAGAFF
D: TRBD1; V: TRBV27; size: once; J: TRBJ1-4; DNA: TGTGCCAGCCGGAGGACAGGGAATGAAAAACTGTTTTTT; CDR3: CASRRTGNEKLFF
D: .; V: TRBV25-1; size: few; J: TRBJ2-7; DNA: TGTGCCAGCAGTGACGGGACGGACTACGAGCAGTACTTC; CDR3: CASSDGTDYEQYF
D: TRBD2; V: TRBV27; size: .; J: TRBJ2-1; DNA: TGTGCCAGCAGTAATCGGAGCGGGAGGGCCCTCTACAATGAGCAGTTCTTC; CDR3: CASSNRSGRALYNEQFF
D: .; V: TRBV6-5; size: .; J: TRBJ2-7; DNA: TGTGCCAGCAGTTACTCGAGGAGCTCCTACGAGCAGTACTTC; CDR3: CASSYSRSSYEQYF
D: .; V: TRBV6-1; size: .; J: TRBJ2-7; DNA: TGTGCCAGCAGTGAAAGGAGGGAGCAGTACTTC; CDR3: CASSERREQYF
D: .; V: TRBV5-1; size: .; J: TRBJ1-2; DNA: TGCGCCAGCAGCTTGGGGCAGGGTGATGGCTACACCTTC; CDR3: CASSLGQGDGYTF
D: .; V: TRBV11-2; size: once; J: TRBJ2-3; DNA: TGTGCCAGCAGCCAGGGAGCAATAAGCACAGATACGCAGTATTTT; CDR3: CASSQGAISTDTQYF
D: .; V: TRBV4-2; size: .; J: TRBJ1-2; DNA: TGTGCCAGCAGCCGAGACCCGGACAGCGAGATTAACTATGGCTACACCTTC; CDR3: CASSRDPDSEINYGYTF
D: .; V: TRBV7-2; size: .; J: TRBJ2-3; DNA: TGTGCCAGCAGCTTAGGGGACACCCACACAGATACGCAGTATTTT; CDR3: CASSLGDTHTDTQYF
D: TRBD1; V: TRBV5-4; size: .; J: TRBJ2-7; DNA: TGTGCCAGCGGATCCCAGGGGGCCTACGAGCAGTACTTC; CDR3: CASGSQGAYEQYF
D: .; V: TRBV15; size: .; J: TRBJ2-7; DNA: TGTGCCACCCTAGCGTTGTCCTACGAGCAGTACTTC; CDR3: CATLALSYEQYF
D: .; V: TRBV19; size: .; J: TRBJ2-6; DNA: TGTGCCAGTAGTATAGGGCAGGGTTCTTCTGGGGCCAACGTCCTGACTTTC; CDR3: CASSIGQGSSGANVLTF
D: .; V: TRBV5-8; size: .; J: TRBJ1-1; DNA: TGTGCCAGCAGCCGAGGGGGGAACACTGAAGCTTTCTTT; CDR3: CASSRGGNTEAFF
D: TRBD2; V: TRBV10-3; size: .; J: TRBJ2-3; DNA: TGTGCCACCCGGGGAGGGAGCACAGATACGCAGTATTTT; CDR3: CATRGGSTDTQYF
D: .; V: TRBV9; size: .; J: TRBJ1-3; DNA: TGTGCCAGCAGCCCCTCGGGCAACACCATATATTTT; CDR3: CASSPSGNTIYF
D: TRBD1; V: TRBV6-5; size: .; J: TRBJ2-2; DNA: TGTGCCAGCAACCGGGACAGGGGGAACACCGGGGAGCTGTTTTTT; CDR3: CASNRDRGNTGELFF
D: .; V: TRBV19; size: .; J: TRBJ2-3; DNA: TGTGCCAGTCCGGCGGGGGATACGCAGTATTTT; CDR3: CASPAGDTQYF
D: .; V: TRBV19; size: .; J: TRBJ2-5; DNA: TGTGCCAGTAGTATAGGAGGAGCAGGGTTGGGGGAGACCCAGTACTTC; CDR3: CASSIGGAGLGETQYF
D: TRBD1; V: TRBV3-1/TRBV3-2; size: .; J: TRBJ1-2; DNA: TGTGCCAGCAGCCAAAGACAGGGAAGACAGCGCTATGGCTACACCTTC; CDR3: CASSQRQGRQRYGYTF
D: .; V: TRBV14; size: .; J: TRBJ2-7; DNA: TGTGCCAGCAGCCTAAGACCGGGGGCCTCCTACGAGCAGTACTTC; CDR3: CASSLRPGASYEQYF
D: TRBD1; V: TRBV27; size: .; J: TRBJ2-7; DNA: TGTGCCAGCAGCTCCGGGACAGGGGGCTACGAGCAGTACTTC; CDR3: CASSSGTGGYEQYF
D: TRBD1; V: TRBV3-1/TRBV3-2; size: .; J: TRBJ2-5; DNA: TGTGCCAGCAGCCAAGAGGGCCCTGGACAGGCCTTGAAAGAGACCCAGTACTTC; CDR3: CASSQEGPGQALKETQYF
D: .; V: TRBV28; size: .; J: TRBJ1-1; DNA: TGTGCCAGCAGTTACGGGTCGGGAGCTTTCTTT; CDR3: CASSYGSGAFF
D: TRBD1; V: TRBV4-1; size: .; J: TRBJ1-5; DNA: TGCGCCAGCAGCCAACCCGACAGGGGTCTTGGCAATCAGCCCCAGCATTTT; CDR3: CASSQPDRGLGNQPQHF
D: .; V: TRBV11-3; size: .; J: TRBJ2-7; DNA: TGTGCCAGCAGCTTAGCCGGGTTGGGCTACGAGCAGTACTTC; CDR3: CASSLAGLGYEQYF
D: TRBD2; V: TRBV29-1; size: .; J: TRBJ2-3; DNA: TGCAGCGTTCCCCGGACTAGCGGGAGTTTTGCAGATACGCAGTATTTT; CDR3: CSVPRTSGSFADTQYF
D: .; V: TRBV7-2; size: .; J: TRBJ2-7; DNA: TGTGCCAGCAGCTTAGTCGAGACCTACGAGCAGTACTTC; CDR3: CASSLVETYEQYF
D: TRBD2; V: TRBV7-6; size: .; J: TRBJ2-5; DNA: TGTGCCAGCAGCTTAGTTTTTCAGTCTAGCGGGTCCCAAGAGACCCAGTACTTC; CDR3: CASSLVFQSSGSQETQYF
D: TRBD1; V: TRBV18; size: .; J: TRBJ2-1; DNA: TGTGCCAGCTCACCCTTACCCCAAGGGACAGGGCCAGGGAATGAGCAGTTCTTC; CDR3: CASSPLPQGTGPGNEQFF
D: TRBD2; V: TRBV7-3; size: .; J: TRBJ2-7; DNA: TGTGCCAGCAGCTTCGGCGGGAGCTACGAGCAGTACTTC; CDR3: CASSFGGSYEQYF
D: .; V: TRBV6-1; size: .; J: TRBJ1-2; DNA: TGTGCCAGCAGTGAAGGTTGGGGCTACACCTTC; CDR3: CASSEGWGYTF
D: TRBD1; V: TRBV7-2; size: .; J: TRBJ1-1; DNA: TGTGCCAGCAGCTTACGGAGGACAGGGCTTTTCTTT; CDR3: CASSLRRTGLFF
D: TRBD2; V: TRBV7-3; size: .; J: TRBJ2-2; DNA: TGTGCCAGCAGCTTGGAGGCTAGCGGGAGGAACGCGAACACCGGGGAGCTGTTTTTT; CDR3: CASSLEASGRNANTGELFF
D: TRBD2; V: TRBV15; size: .; J: TRBJ2-1; DNA: TGTGCCACCAGGAGCGGGGGGGCCGACAATGAGCAGTTCTTC; CDR3: CATRSGGADNEQFF
D: .; V: TRBV5-1; size: .; J: TRBJ2-7; DNA: TGCGCCAGCAGTCCGGGTTTCGGAGGAGGTTACGAGCAGTACTTC; CDR3: CASSPGFGGGYEQYF
D: .; V: TRBV12-3/TRBV12-4; size: .; J: TRBJ2-1; DNA: TGTGCCAGCAGACTAGGATATTACAATGAGCAGTTCTTC; CDR3: CASRLGYYNEQFF
D: .; V: TRBV28; size: .; J: TRBJ1-1; DNA: TGTGCCAGCACGGGGATGGTAAGAGAAGCTTTCTTT; CDR3: CASTGMVREAFF
D: .; V: TRBV28; size: .; J: TRBJ1-5; DNA: TGTGCCAGCTTTATGGCAGGGAGTAGGGATCAGCCCCAGCATTTT; CDR3: CASFMAGSRDQPQHF
D: .; V: TRBV12-3/TRBV12-4; size: .; J: TRBJ2-3; DNA: TGTGCCAGCACCCCTCGCGGTGATACGCAGTATTTT; CDR3: CASTPRGDTQYF